This TCR beta chain was profiled in a study of neoadjuvant anti-PD-1 for oral cavity cancer. Overall study: Around day 43, patients without progression received a fourth nivolumab dose before surgery.

This CDR3 is 15 amino acids long. V lost 4 bases and J lost 3; bases outside the gene matches: 2. Germline-derived CDR1 and CDR2 are SNHLY and FYNNEI. Study observations and caveats: Higher pretreatment Treg/Th17 ratios tracked higher pretreatment blood clonality. Each response group had just a few patients in TCR analyses. PBMC Gini-index clonality exceeded responders' in non-responders post-nivolumab.

Generated by immunoSEQ multiplex PCR, the TCRdb table keeps only in-frame clones and is missing some. The sample has around 18,000 clones, over 65% seen once. About this clone itself: Its specificity is unknown.

Sequences were derived from PBMCs, sampled before nivolumab (anti-PD-1) treatment. The chain links TRBV2 to TRBJ2-1; TRBD2 aligns across 11 bases. The sequence came from a person aged 40-85 years with oral cavity squamous cell carcinoma. CDR3 DNA: TGTGCCAGCAGTGGAGGGACTAGCGGCTACAATGAGCAGTTCTTC. It specifies CASSGGTSGYNEQFF.